The 24 T cell receptor beta chains below all came from one sample that was sequenced in a study of blood T cell repertoires in COVID-19. Method: immunoSEQ multiplex PCR; TCRdb's copy keeps in-frame clones and lacks some. The sample has about 180,000 clones, approximately 85% seen once; the top ten hold over 2.5%. The sequencing sample was made of peripheral blood. These receptors all stem from a man in his 60s with acute or convalescent COVID-19.

The V call is TRBV12-3 or TRBV12-4, the J call TRBJ2-7; D ambiguous. The V end lost 3 bases, the J end lost 2 bases, and 8 bases lay between the germline ends. CDR3 length: 13 amino acids. The CDR3 loop is CASSFSGPYEQYF. DNA for the CDR3: TGTGCCAGCAGTTTCTCGGGTCCCTACGAGCAGTACTTC.

The genes are TRBV28 and TRBJ1-6, with D possibly matching TRBD1 (5 bases). Germline lookup yields CDR1 MDHEN and CDR2 SYDVKM. This CDR3 has 15 amino acids. V lost 3 bases, J lost 7 bases, and 13 bases lay in between. The chain's CDR3 is CASSFRGQMNSPLHF. For the CDR3, the DNA is TGTGCCAGCAGTTTTAGGGGCCAGATGAATTCACCCCTCCACTTT.

This clone was counted once. CDR3 DNA sequence: TGTGCCAGCAGCTCTTCAGGGAAGGGAGAGACCCAGTACTTC. Translated: CASSSSGKGETQYF. The V gene is TRBV2, the J gene TRBJ2-5; possibly TRBD1 for D (5 bases). Germline V CDR1 and CDR2: SNHLY, FYNNEI. V lost 6 bases, J lost 4 bases, and 15 bases lay in between. The CDR3 totals 14 residues.

V and J are TRBV10-3 and TRBJ2-7, with a tentative D call TRBD2 (6 bases). V was cut by 4 bases and J by 0 bases, with 19 bases left in between. This CDR3 spans 17 amino acids. Per the germline V gene, CDR1 is ENHRY and CDR2 is SYGVKD. The CDR3 here is CAISASVAELSSYEQYF. The DNA for the CDR3 is TGTGCCATCAGTGCCTCGGTAGCGGAGCTTAGCTCCTACGAGCAGTACTTC.

This sequence joins TRBV5-1 and TRBJ2-1; D possibly corresponds to TRBD2 (6 bases). Germline assignment: CDR1 SGHRS and CDR2 YFSETQ. The CDR3 consists of 15 residues. V dropped 0 bases and J dropped 9 bases, with 16 bases sitting between them. CDR3 in DNA: TGCGCCAGCAGCTTGGCGGGAGAGAAGGGAAGTGAGCAGTTCTTC. This encodes CASSLAGEKGSEQFF. Supplemented by reference TRBV5-1 and TRBJ2-1, the full variable domain reads KAGVTQTPRYLIKTRGQQVTLSCSPISGHRSVSWYQQTPGQGLQFLFEYFSETQRNKGNFPGRFSGRQFSNSRSEMNVSTLELGDSALYLCASSLAGEKGSEQFFGPGTRLTVL.

This clone was detected once. The chain carries TRBV5-1 and TRBJ2-7; possibly TRBD1 for D (5 bases). V was pared by 1 base and J by 2 bases, with 10 bases between. Per germline, CDR1 SGHRS and CDR2 YFSETQ. This CDR3 has 14 amino acids. The CDR3 DNA reads TGCGCCAGCAGCTTGCAGGGATCCCCCTACGAGCAGTACTTC. The encoded protein is CASSLQGSPYEQYF. Full variable domain (rest looked up from reference TRBV5-1 and TRBJ2-7): KAGVTQTPRYLIKTRGQQVTLSCSPISGHRSVSWYQQTPGQGLQFLFEYFSETQRNKGNFPGRFSGRQFSNSRSEMNVSTLELGDSALYLCASSLQGSPYEQYFGPGTRLTVT.

The rearrangement joins TRBV4-2 to TRBJ2-3; perhaps TRBD2 as D (5 bases). Germline V gene lookup returns CDR1 LGHNA and CDR2 YNFKEQ. The V end lost 4 bases, the J end lost 3 bases, and 17 bases lay between the germline ends. This CDR3 contains 16 residues. The CDR3 loop is CASSPLGVGVTDTQYF. CDR3 DNA: TGTGCCAGCAGCCCCTTGGGTGTCGGGGTTACAGATACGCAGTATTTT.

The genes are TRBV4-1 and TRBJ1-4, with D tentatively TRBD1 (6 bases). Germline CDR1 and CDR2: MGHRA and YSYEKL. This CDR3 region has 17 residues. V lost 4 bases and J 0 bases, leaving 15 bases between the germline ends. In nucleotides, the CDR3 is TGCGCCAGCAGCCCAATGGGGACAACCTCAACTAATGAAAAACTGTTTTTT. Translation gives CASSPMGTTSTNEKLFF.

V is TRBV2 and J is TRBJ1-5, with D perhaps TRBD1 (6 bases). Germline V lookup: CDR1 SNHLY, CDR2 FYNNEI. The CDR3 has 16 residues. V was pared by 6 bases and J by 4 bases, with 19 bases between. This CDR3 reads CASRSQQGRGNQPQHF. The CDR3 bases are TGTGCCAGCAGGAGTCAACAGGGACGTGGAAATCAGCCCCAGCATTTT.

The rearrangement joins TRBV6-5 to TRBJ1-1, with 7 bases identical to TRBD1. Trimming at V came to 10 bases and at J to 1 base, leaving 9 bases not matched to a gene. This CDR3 contains 14 residues. Germline V CDR1 and CDR2: MNHEY, SVGAGI. CDR3 amino acids: CATSTGTRNTEAFF. CDR3 sequence (DNA): TGTGCCACCTCGACAGGGACTCGGAACACTGAAGCTTTCTTT.

The V gene is TRBV2, the J gene TRBJ1-5; 7 nucleotides line up with TRBD1. The CDR3 contains 15 residues. The germline V gene has CDR1 SNHLY and CDR2 FYNNEI. V dropped 4 bases and J dropped 2; count of bases not matched to a gene: 5. The DNA of the CDR3 is TGTGCCAGCAGTGGACAGGGCGGAGGCAATCAGCCCCAGCATTTT. Amino acids: CASSGQGGGNQPQHF.

In its sample, this clone was seen once. The CDR3 DNA sequence: TGTGCCAGCACCCGTTTTGACAAGCCCCAGCATTTT. This gives the protein CASTRFDKPQHF. The V call is TRBV28, the J call TRBJ1-5; unclear D gene. Per germline, CDR1 MDHEN and CDR2 SYDVKM. The CDR3 runs to 12 residues. V lost 7 bases, J lost 8 bases, and 12 bases lay in between.

J is TRBJ1-2 and V is TRBV6-5; D ambiguous. Germline loops: CDR1 MNHEY, CDR2 SVGAGI. Trimming removed 0 bases from V and 5 bases from J, with 7 bases in between. The CDR3 spans 13 residues. CDR3 loop: CASSYSTQYGYTF. The CDR3 DNA reads as TGTGCCAGCAGTTACTCGACACAGTATGGCTACACCTTC.

The sample holds one count of this clone. The sample has other DNA sequences that encode this CDR3 too. The chain recombines TRBV4-2 with TRBJ2-1, with 10 bases that match TRBD2. Losses at the gene ends were 4 bases for V and 3 bases for J; bases not matched to a gene: 3. CDR1 is LGHNA, CDR2 YNFKEQ, per germline. The CDR3 runs to 15 residues. The CDR3 loop reads CASSPGTSDYNEQFF. CDR3 in DNA: TGTGCCAGCAGCCCCGGGACTAGCGACTACAATGAGCAGTTCTTC.

The rearrangement links TRBV5-1 to TRBJ2-1; D might be TRBD2 (7 bases). CDR1 is SGHRS, CDR2 YFSETQ, per germline. The CDR3 covers 15 residues. Trimming took 3 bases from V and 0 from J, leaving 10 bases between them. CDR3: CASSSGGNSYNEQFF. The CDR3 bases are TGCGCCAGCAGCTCGGGGGGCAACTCCTACAATGAGCAGTTCTTC.

The genes are TRBV28 and TRBJ1-6; perhaps TRBD1 as D (6 bases). Per the germline V gene, CDR1 is MDHEN and CDR2 is SYDVKM. CDR3 length equals 13 residues. Trimming pared 2 bases from V and 16 bases from J, leaving 15 bases between. The chain's CDR3 is CASSLNVGTLLHF. CDR3 nucleotide sequence: TGTGCCAGCAGTTTAAACGTCGGGACACTACTCCACTTT. The whole variable domain, filled in from reference TRBV28 and TRBJ1-6, reads DVKVTQSSRYLVKRTGEKVFLECVQDMDHENMFWYRQDPGLGLRLIYFSYDVKMKEKGDIPEGYSVSREKKERFSLILESASTNQTSMYLCASSLNVGTLLHFGNGTRLTVT.

The CDR3 nucleotides are TGTGCCAGCCTATTTAGCGGGAGGAACACCGGGGAGCTGTTTTTT. Amino acids: CASLFSGRNTGELFF. The chain uses TRBV6-5 and TRBJ2-2; 9 bases align to TRBD2. In germline, CDR1 is MNHEY, CDR2 SVGAGI. V trimming: 8 bases; J trimming: 1 base; junction bases outside the gene matches: 5. The CDR3 is 15 amino acids.

This clone appeared once. The J gene is TRBJ1-1, the V gene TRBV6-5; possible D gene TRBD1, 6 bases. Germline CDR1 and CDR2: MNHEY and SVGAGI. The CDR3 has 13 residues. V was clipped by 6 bases and J by 5 bases, with 13 bases between them. This CDR3 is CASRPDGTTEAFF. The CDR3 coding sequence is TGTGCCAGCAGACCCGATGGGACAACTGAAGCTTTCTTT.

V is TRBV5-1 and J is TRBJ2-7; maybe TRBD1 (6 bases). The V end lost 0 bases, the J end lost 2 bases, and 9 bases lay between the germline ends. The CDR3 runs to 14 residues. Germline CDR1 is SGHRS and CDR2 is YFSETQ. The chain's CDR3 is CASSLGQVTYEQYF. The CDR3 nucleotides read TGCGCCAGCAGCTTGGGACAGGTGACCTACGAGCAGTACTTC.

As to this clone: The sample holds other DNA sequences that translate to the same CDR3. J is TRBJ1-1 and V is TRBV3-1 (or the pseudogene TRBV3-2), with unresolved D. Germline CDR1 and CDR2: LGHDT and YNNKEL (reference sequence). The germline V and J ends were trimmed by 1 base and 2 bases, with 5 bases remaining between them. The CDR3 runs 13 residues. DNA of the CDR3: TGTGCCAGCAGCCAAGTACTTAACACTGAAGCTTTCTTT. Its protein product is CASSQVLNTEAFF.

The chain uses TRBV30 and TRBJ1-1, with D perhaps matching TRBD1 (6 bases). The V and J ends lost 1 base and 1 base respectively, with 10 bases between them. This CDR3 is built from 14 residues. In germline, CDR1 is GTSNPN, CDR2 SVGIG (reference sequence). The CDR3 nucleotides read TGTGCCTGGAGTGAAAACAGGGAGAACACTGAAGCTTTCTTT. This sequence encodes CAWSENRENTEAFF.

The J gene is TRBJ2-2, the V gene TRBV5-1, with 11 bases that match TRBD2. Germline loops: CDR1 SGHRS, CDR2 YFSETQ. The trim removed 0 bases at V and 1 base at J, leaving 5 bases unmatched. CDR3 length equals 18 residues. CDR3 DNA: TGCGCCAGCAGCTTGGTTCTAGCGGGAGGCCGGAACACCGGGGAGCTGTTTTTT. It translates to CASSLVLAGGRNTGELFF.

Only one count was recorded for this clone. The chain employs TRBV6-2 or TRBV6-3 and TRBJ2-3, with 9 bases that match TRBD1. Germline values: CDR1 MNHEY, CDR2 SVGEGT. The CDR3 consists of 20 residues. After removal of 1 base from V and 2 bases from J, the junction contained 16 bases not matched to a gene. The DNA of the CDR3 is TGTGCCAGCAGTTACTACAGGGACAGGGCGCCCCTCCGAAACACAGATACGCAGTATTTT. This encodes CASSYYRDRAPLRNTDTQYF.

The rearrangement uses TRBV27 and TRBJ1-1; maybe TRBD1 (5 bases). V dropped 2 bases and J dropped 3 bases, with 16 bases sitting between them. CDR3 length: 16 amino acids. Germline V gene data show CDR1 as MNHEY and CDR2 as SMNVEV (reference sequence). The DNA of the CDR3 is TGTGCCAGCAGTTTAAGTGGGCCGGGGGAGTACACTGAAGCTTTCTTT. The encoded protein is CASSLSGPGEYTEAFF.